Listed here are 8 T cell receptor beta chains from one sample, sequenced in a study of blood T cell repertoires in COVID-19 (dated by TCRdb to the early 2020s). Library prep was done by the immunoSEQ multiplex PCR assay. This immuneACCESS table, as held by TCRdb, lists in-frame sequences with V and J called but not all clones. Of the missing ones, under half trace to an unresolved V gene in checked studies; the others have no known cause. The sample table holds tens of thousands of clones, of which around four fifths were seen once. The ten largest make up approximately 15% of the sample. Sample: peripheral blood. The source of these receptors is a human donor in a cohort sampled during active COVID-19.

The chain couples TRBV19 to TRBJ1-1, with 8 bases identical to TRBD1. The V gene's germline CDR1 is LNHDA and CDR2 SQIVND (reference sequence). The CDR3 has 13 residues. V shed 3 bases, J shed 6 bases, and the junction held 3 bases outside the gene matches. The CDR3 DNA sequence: TGTGCCAGTAGTATTCAGGGACAGGCTGAAGCTTTCTTT. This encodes CASSIQGQAEAFF.

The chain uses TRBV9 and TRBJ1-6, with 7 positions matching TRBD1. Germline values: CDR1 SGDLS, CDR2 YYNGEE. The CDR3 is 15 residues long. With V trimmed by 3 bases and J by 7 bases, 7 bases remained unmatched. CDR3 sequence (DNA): TGTGCCAGCAGCGCGCCGACAGGGAGGAATTCACCCCTCCACTTT. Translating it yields CASSAPTGRNSPLHF.

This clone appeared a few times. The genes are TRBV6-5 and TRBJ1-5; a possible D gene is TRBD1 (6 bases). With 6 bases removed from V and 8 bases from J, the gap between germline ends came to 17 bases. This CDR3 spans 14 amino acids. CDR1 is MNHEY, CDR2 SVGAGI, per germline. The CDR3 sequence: CASRLSGGKEPQHF. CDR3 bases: TGTGCCAGCAGGTTGTCGGGGGGCAAAGAGCCCCAGCATTTT.

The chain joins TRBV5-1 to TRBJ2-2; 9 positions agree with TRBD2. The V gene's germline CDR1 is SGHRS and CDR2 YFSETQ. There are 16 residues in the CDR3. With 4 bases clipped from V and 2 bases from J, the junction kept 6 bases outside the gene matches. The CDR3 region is CASSGSGSGNTGELFF. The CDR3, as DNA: TGCGCCAGCAGCGGTAGCGGGAGTGGAAACACCGGGGAGCTGTTTTTT.

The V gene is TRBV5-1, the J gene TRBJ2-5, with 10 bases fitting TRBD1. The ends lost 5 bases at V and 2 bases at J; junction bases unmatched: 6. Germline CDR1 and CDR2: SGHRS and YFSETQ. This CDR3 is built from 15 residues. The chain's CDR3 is CASRGTGASQETQYF. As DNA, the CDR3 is TGCGCCAGCAGGGGGACAGGGGCCTCGCAAGAGACCCAGTACTTC.

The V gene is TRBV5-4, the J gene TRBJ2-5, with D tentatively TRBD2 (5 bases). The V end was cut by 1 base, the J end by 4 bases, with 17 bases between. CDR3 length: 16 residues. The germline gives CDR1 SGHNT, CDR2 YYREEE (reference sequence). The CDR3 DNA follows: TGTGCCAGCAGCTTGAGTGGTGGGAGATGGGGAGAGACCCAGTACTTC. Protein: CASSLSGGRWGETQYF.

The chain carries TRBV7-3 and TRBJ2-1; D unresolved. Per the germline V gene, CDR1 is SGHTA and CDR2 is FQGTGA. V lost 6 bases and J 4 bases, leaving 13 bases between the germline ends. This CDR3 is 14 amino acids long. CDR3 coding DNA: TGTGCCAGCAGTTTAGGCAGATCATACAATGAGCAGTTCTTC. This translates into CASSLGRSYNEQFF. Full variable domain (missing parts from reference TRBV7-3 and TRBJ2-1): GAGVSQTPSNKVTEKGKYVELRCDPISGHTALYWYRQSLGQGPEFLIYFQGTGAADDSGLPNDRFFAVRPEGSVSTLKIQRTERGDSAVYLCASSLGRSYNEQFFGPGTRLTVL.

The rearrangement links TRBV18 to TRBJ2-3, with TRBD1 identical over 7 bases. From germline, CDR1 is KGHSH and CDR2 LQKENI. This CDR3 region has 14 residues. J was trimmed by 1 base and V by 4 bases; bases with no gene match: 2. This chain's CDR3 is CASSLQGGTDTQYF. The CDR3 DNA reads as TGTGCCAGCTCACTCCAGGGGGGCACAGATACGCAGTATTTT.